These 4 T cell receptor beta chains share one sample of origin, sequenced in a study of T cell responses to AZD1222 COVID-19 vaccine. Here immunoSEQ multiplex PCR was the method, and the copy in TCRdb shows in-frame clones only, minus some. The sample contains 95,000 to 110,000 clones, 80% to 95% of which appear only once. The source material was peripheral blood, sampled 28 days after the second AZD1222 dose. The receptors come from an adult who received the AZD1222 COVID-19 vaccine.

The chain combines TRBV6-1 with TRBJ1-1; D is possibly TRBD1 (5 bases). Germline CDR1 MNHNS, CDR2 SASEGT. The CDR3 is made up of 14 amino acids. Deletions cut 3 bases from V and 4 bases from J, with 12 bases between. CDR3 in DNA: TGTGCCAGCAGTGAGGGGGATAGGAGCACTGAAGCTTTCTTT. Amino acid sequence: CASSEGDRSTEAFF.

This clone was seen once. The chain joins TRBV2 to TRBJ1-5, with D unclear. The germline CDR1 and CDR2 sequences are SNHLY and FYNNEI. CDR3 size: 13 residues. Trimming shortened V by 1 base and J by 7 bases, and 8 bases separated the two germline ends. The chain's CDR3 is CASSEGQAQPQHF. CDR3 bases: TGTGCCAGCAGTGAAGGGCAGGCCCAGCCCCAGCATTTT.

CDR3 sequence: CASSLRDRNTEAFF. The CDR3 DNA follows: TGTGCCAGCAGTCTCCGGGACAGGAACACTGAAGCTTTCTTT. The genes are TRBV3-1 (or the pseudogene TRBV3-2) and TRBJ1-1, with 7 bases lining up with TRBD1. This CDR3 comprises 14 residues. V lost 6 bases, J lost 1 base, and 5 bases stayed unmatched. The germline V gene has CDR1 LGHDT and CDR2 YNNKEL (reference sequence).

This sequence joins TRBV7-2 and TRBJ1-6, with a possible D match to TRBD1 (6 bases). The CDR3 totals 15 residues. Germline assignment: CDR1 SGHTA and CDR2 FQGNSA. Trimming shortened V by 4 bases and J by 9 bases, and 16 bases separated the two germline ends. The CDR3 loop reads CASSSQGSLGSPLHF. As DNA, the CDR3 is TGTGCCAGCAGCTCTCAGGGGTCTCTGGGTTCACCCCTCCACTTT.